The clone carrying this T cell receptor beta chain was detected ten times or more. CDR3 length: 16 amino acids. V was trimmed by 4 bases and J by 4 bases, leaving 16 bases between them. Germline V gene lookup returns CDR1 SGHTA and CDR2 FQGNSA. TCRdb itself ran the reads through MiXCR, one entry per CDR3 protein. The sample lists almost 300,000 distinct CDR3 sequences; around 9.6% were seen once. The sample belongs to a study of T cell repertoires in cytomegalovirus infection. The wider study: Matching HLA type, along with CMV infection, was indicated by public TCR beta signatures.

This sequence joins TRBV7-2 and TRBJ2-2; tentatively, D is TRBD1 (6 bases). This receptor was obtained from a human donor in good health (CMV status not recorded). Some clones in this sample may be carry-over from other donors' samples. Sequencing used PBMCs. The CDR3 here is CASSSRYGDTTGELFF. The CDR3 region has the DNA TGTGCCAGCAGCTCCCGTTATGGGGACACCACCGGGGAGCTGTTTTTT. The full variable domain, its missing parts supplied by reference TRBV7-2 and TRBJ2-2, is GAGVSQSPSNKVTEKGKDVELRCDPISGHTALYWYRQSLGQGLEFLIYFQGNSAPDKSGLPSDRFSAERTGGSVSTLTIQRTQQEDSAVYLCASSSRYGDTTGELFFGEGSRLTVL.